This TCR beta chain originates from a study of read filtering for tumor transcriptome and immune sequencing. Bone marrow was sampled from every patient at the time of active disease. From roughly 390 ng of RNA, a library with molecular barcoded alpha/delta and beta/gamma adaptors was made. TCRdb reanalysed the reads using MiXCR and keeps one entry per CDR3 protein. The data contain several thousand distinct CDR3 sequences, 21% of them singletons. This clonotype ranks as medium-sized (0.01 to 0.1%). Germline V gene sequence: CDR1 SGHAT, CDR2 FQNNGV. The CDR3 consists of 15 residues. Trimming stripped 3 bases from V and 0 bases from J, with 8 bases between.

The rearrangement uses TRBV11-2 and TRBJ2-2; D perhaps matches TRBD2 (6 bases). The material sequenced was a population of CD138-negative cells sorted from bone marrow. The clonotype originates from a donor at least 40 years old with multiple myeloma. The chain's CDR3 is CASSLQRANTGELFF. The CDR3 nucleotides read TGTGCCAGCAGCTTGCAGCGGGCGAACACCGGGGAGCTGTTTTTT.